The next 6 T cell receptor beta chains were all read from a single sample in a study of cytomegalovirus exposure and HLA in healthy donors. With 60 Vbeta and 13 Jbeta primers, the PCR was carried out. TCRdb's copy holds only in-frame clones and misses some; the assay was immunoSEQ multiplex PCR. The table has about 150,000 clones, around 75% seen once. Sequencing was carried out using PBMCs. The receptors come from a male donor in good health and CMV-seronegative.

The chain recombines TRBV30 with TRBJ1-3, with a tentative D call TRBD1 (5 bases). The CDR3 sequence is 14 residues long. V was shortened by 5 bases and J by 0 bases, with 11 bases between the two germline ends. From germline, CDR1 is GTSNPN and CDR2 SVGIG (reference sequence). CDR3 coding DNA: TGTGCCTGGCAGACAGACCTCTCTGGAAACACCATATATTTT. It is translated as CAWQTDLSGNTIYF.

This chain links TRBV9 with TRBJ2-4, with D unresolved. The length of the CDR3 is 11 residues. Germline lookup yields CDR1 SGDLS and CDR2 YYNGEE. V was clipped by 3 bases and J by 6 bases, with 4 bases between them. The CDR3 bases are TGTGCCAGCAGCGCCGGAAACATTCAGTACTTC. This gives the protein CASSAGNIQYF.

The gene calls are TRBV27 and TRBJ1-2; D call uncertain. Germline CDR1 MNHEY, CDR2 SMNVEV (reference sequence). V shed 0 bases and J shed 6 bases, with 8 bases lying between them. CDR3 length equals 13 residues. In DNA form, the CDR3 reads TGTGCCAGCAGTTTATCGGCAGATAATGGCTACACCTTC. Its translation is CASSLSADNGYTF.

This clone was picked up one time. J is TRBJ1-6 and V is TRBV15; possibly TRBD1 for D (6 bases). Trimming shortened V by 3 bases and J by 7 bases, and 16 bases separated the two germline ends. This CDR3 spans 16 amino acids. Germline V gene sequence: CDR1 LNHNV, CDR2 YYDKDF (reference sequence). The CDR3 protein is CATSRAASRGNSPLHF. CDR3 coding DNA: TGTGCCACCAGCAGGGCCGCGTCCAGGGGAAATTCACCCCTCCACTTT. The full variable domain, rest sourced from reference TRBV15 and TRBJ1-6, is DAMVIQNPRYQVTQFGKPVTLSCSQTLNHNVMYWYQQKSSQAPKLLFHYYDKDFNNEADTPDNFQSRRPNTSFCFLDIRSPGLGDTAMYLCATSRAASRGNSPLHFGNGTRLTVT.

The table lists this clone with a few counts. The genes are TRBV28 and TRBJ2-5; TRBD2 matches 7 bases. The J call may be incorrect, as the DNA end agrees better with TRBJ2-7. This CDR3 contains 14 residues. From germline, CDR1 is MDHEN and CDR2 SYDVKM. CDR3 nucleotide sequence: TGTGCCAGCAGTCTGGGGGGAGGGACCTACGAGCAGTACTTC. Translated: CASSLGGGTYEQYF.

The genes are TRBV5-1 and TRBJ2-1; 10 bases are shared with TRBD2. Germline V CDR1 and CDR2: SGHRS, YFSETQ. With 0 bases clipped from V and 4 bases from J, the junction kept 4 bases outside the gene matches. The CDR3 has 16 residues. The CDR3 protein is CASSLEISGRYNEQFF. CDR3 sequence (DNA): TGCGCCAGCAGCTTGGAGATTAGCGGGAGGTACAATGAGCAGTTCTTC.